This T cell receptor (beta chain) derives from a study of shared clonotypes between healthy human individuals. Study overall: For every donor, three CD4 naive, three CD4 memory, two CD8 naive and one CD8 memory plates were used. Study results and caveats: Estimated clonotype richness was generally higher in naive than memory subsets. Generation probabilities of non-shared clonotypes were lower (relative to those shared by all four donors).

Each subset's genomic DNA was split evenly across several immunoSEQ plates. Only in-frame clones appear in the TCRdb table, and some are missing; sequencing was by immunoSEQ multiplex PCR. The table lists approximately 1.1 million clones, about 80% of them singletons. On this clone: Its antigen is unidentified.

The CDR3 consists of 14 residues. Germline CDR1 and CDR2: SGHTA and FQGNSA. Trimming removed 3 bases at V and 3 bases at J, with 8 bases between. The clonotype was recovered from a man between 18 and 29 years old in good health. Some clones in this sample may be carry-over from other donors' samples. V usage is TRBV7-2 and J usage is TRBJ2-2, with D perhaps TRBD1 (6 bases). The source material was memory CD4+ T cells from PBMCs. Subset in this sample: CD45RA-negative fraction. For the CDR3, the DNA is TGTGCCAGCAGCTTGGGGGCTTACACCGGGGAGCTGTTTTTT. Its translation is CASSLGAYTGELFF.